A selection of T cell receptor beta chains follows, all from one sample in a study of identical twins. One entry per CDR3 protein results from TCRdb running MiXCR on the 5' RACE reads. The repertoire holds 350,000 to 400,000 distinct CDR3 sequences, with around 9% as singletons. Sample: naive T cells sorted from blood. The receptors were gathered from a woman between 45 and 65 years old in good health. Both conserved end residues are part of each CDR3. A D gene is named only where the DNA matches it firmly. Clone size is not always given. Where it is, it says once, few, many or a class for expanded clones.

cdr3_nt: TGTGCCAGCAGCCCCGGGTTCCCAGAAGCTGAAGCTTTCTTT; cdr3_aa: CASSPGFPEAEAFF; j_call: TRBJ1-1; v_call: TRBV12-3/TRBV12-4; clone_size: NA; d_call: NA
cdr3_nt: TGCGCCAGCAGTGAGTCGCTGGGGGCGGGAGGACCCAGCTCCTACGAGCAGTACTTC; cdr3_aa: CASSESLGAGGPSSYEQYF; j_call: TRBJ2-7; v_call: TRBV10-2; clone_size: few; d_call: TRBD2
cdr3_nt: TGCAGCGTTGAAGATTCGCTAGGTTTTTTAGATACGCAGTATTTT; cdr3_aa: CSVEDSLGFLDTQYF; j_call: TRBJ2-3; v_call: TRBV29-1; clone_size: few; d_call: NA
cdr3_nt: TGCAGCGTTGGGGGAATCGGGCGTACCTACGAGCAGTACTTC; cdr3_aa: CSVGGIGRTYEQYF; j_call: TRBJ2-7; v_call: TRBV29-1; clone_size: NA; d_call: NA
cdr3_nt: TGCGCCAGCAGCTCTAGTCCCGGGACTAGGTCCTACGAGCAGTACTTC; cdr3_aa: CASSSSPGTRSYEQYF; j_call: TRBJ2-7; v_call: TRBV5-1; clone_size: few; d_call: TRBD2
cdr3_nt: TGTGCCAGCAAATCGACGGACAGGGGGGTGGGTGAAAAACTGTTTTTT; cdr3_aa: CASKSTDRGVGEKLFF; j_call: TRBJ1-4; v_call: TRBV12-3/TRBV12-4; clone_size: many; d_call: TRBD1
cdr3_nt: TGTGCGACGGGAGCCCTAACCGACAATGAGCAGTTCTTC; cdr3_aa: CATGALTDNEQFF; j_call: TRBJ2-1; v_call: TRBV11-2; clone_size: few; d_call: NA
cdr3_nt: TGTGCCAGCAGTTTACGACAGGGGACGAACACTGAAGCTTTCTTT; cdr3_aa: CASSLRQGTNTEAFF; j_call: TRBJ1-1; v_call: TRBV12-3/TRBV12-4; clone_size: NA; d_call: TRBD1
cdr3_nt: TGCAGCGTTGAAGACGGACAGGGCAACTCTGGGGCCAACGTCCTGACTTTC; cdr3_aa: CSVEDGQGNSGANVLTF; j_call: TRBJ2-6; v_call: TRBV29-1; clone_size: NA; d_call: TRBD1
cdr3_nt: TGCGCCAGCAGCTTGGCCGGGCGGGAAGCGAAGTTCTTC; cdr3_aa: CASSLAGREAKFF; j_call: TRBJ2-1; v_call: TRBV5-1; clone_size: many; d_call: NA
cdr3_nt: TGTGCCAGCAGAACGGAGGGCCTAGGTCAGTTCTTC; cdr3_aa: CASRTEGLGQFF; j_call: TRBJ2-1; v_call: TRBV7-9; clone_size: many; d_call: NA
cdr3_nt: TGTGCCAGCAGTTTATTGGGCCGGGGCCAAGAGACCCAGTACTTC; cdr3_aa: CASSLLGRGQETQYF; j_call: TRBJ2-5; v_call: TRBV12-3/TRBV12-4; clone_size: few; d_call: NA
cdr3_nt: TGTGCCAGTCACGGGGTCTTCTCCTACAATGAGCAGTTCTTC; cdr3_aa: CASHGVFSYNEQFF; j_call: TRBJ2-1; v_call: TRBV11-2; clone_size: few; d_call: NA
cdr3_nt: TGTGCCAGCAGCTTCTCGGCGGGAGAAGAGACCCAGTACTTC; cdr3_aa: CASSFSAGEETQYF; j_call: TRBJ2-5; v_call: TRBV13; clone_size: NA; d_call: TRBD2
cdr3_nt: TGCGCCAGCAGCTTGGAGTTTAGCGGGACCTACACAGATACGCAGTATTTT; cdr3_aa: CASSLEFSGTYTDTQYF; j_call: TRBJ2-3; v_call: TRBV5-1; clone_size: many; d_call: TRBD2
cdr3_nt: TGTGCCAGTGAACCGGCTAGCACAGATACGCAGTATTTT; cdr3_aa: CASEPASTDTQYF; j_call: TRBJ2-3; v_call: TRBV19; clone_size: few; d_call: NA
cdr3_nt: TGTGCCAGCAGCCGGAATGTGGACCCATACAATGAGCAGTTCTTC; cdr3_aa: CASSRNVDPYNEQFF; j_call: TRBJ2-1; v_call: TRBV6-5; clone_size: few; d_call: NA
cdr3_nt: TGCGCCAGCAGCTCCGGACAGAGGAGTGAAAAACTGTTTTTT; cdr3_aa: CASSSGQRSEKLFF; j_call: TRBJ1-4; v_call: TRBV5-1; clone_size: NA; d_call: NA
cdr3_nt: TGTGCCAGCTCTATGAGGTCCGGGGGCGAGCAGTACTTC; cdr3_aa: CASSMRSGGEQYF; j_call: TRBJ2-7; v_call: TRBV18; clone_size: NA; d_call: NA
cdr3_nt: TGTGCCAGCAGCTTAGTCCTTAGCGGGAGTCACTACGAGCAGTACTTC; cdr3_aa: CASSLVLSGSHYEQYF; j_call: TRBJ2-7; v_call: TRBV7-8; clone_size: NA; d_call: TRBD2
cdr3_nt: TGTGCCAGCAGCCAAGAAGGGCAGGGACCGTACTTC; cdr3_aa: CASSQEGQGPYF; j_call: TRBJ2-7; v_call: TRBV3-1; clone_size: few; d_call: NA
cdr3_nt: TGTGCCAGCAGTTTAGGTCAAGGACTAGCGGGAGGTAGTGAGCAGTTCTTC; cdr3_aa: CASSLGQGLAGGSEQFF; j_call: TRBJ2-1; v_call: TRBV12-3/TRBV12-4; clone_size: NA; d_call: TRBD2
cdr3_nt: TGTGCCAGCAGTACCACCGACTACAATGAGCAGTTCTTC; cdr3_aa: CASSTTDYNEQFF; j_call: TRBJ2-1; v_call: TRBV6-6; clone_size: few; d_call: NA
cdr3_nt: TGTGCCAGCAGCTTAAGCGGGAGGTTGTACGAGCAGTACTTC; cdr3_aa: CASSLSGRLYEQYF; j_call: TRBJ2-7; v_call: TRBV7-9; clone_size: few; d_call: TRBD2
cdr3_nt: TGTGCCAGCAGCTTTCGTCCGGTCGGGACCGGGGAGCTGTTTTTT; cdr3_aa: CASSFRPVGTGELFF; j_call: TRBJ2-2; v_call: TRBV2; clone_size: few; d_call: NA
cdr3_nt: TGCGCCAGCAGTGTCGTACCGACAGATACGCAGTATTTT; cdr3_aa: CASSVVPTDTQYF; j_call: TRBJ2-3; v_call: TRBV10-1; clone_size: NA; d_call: NA